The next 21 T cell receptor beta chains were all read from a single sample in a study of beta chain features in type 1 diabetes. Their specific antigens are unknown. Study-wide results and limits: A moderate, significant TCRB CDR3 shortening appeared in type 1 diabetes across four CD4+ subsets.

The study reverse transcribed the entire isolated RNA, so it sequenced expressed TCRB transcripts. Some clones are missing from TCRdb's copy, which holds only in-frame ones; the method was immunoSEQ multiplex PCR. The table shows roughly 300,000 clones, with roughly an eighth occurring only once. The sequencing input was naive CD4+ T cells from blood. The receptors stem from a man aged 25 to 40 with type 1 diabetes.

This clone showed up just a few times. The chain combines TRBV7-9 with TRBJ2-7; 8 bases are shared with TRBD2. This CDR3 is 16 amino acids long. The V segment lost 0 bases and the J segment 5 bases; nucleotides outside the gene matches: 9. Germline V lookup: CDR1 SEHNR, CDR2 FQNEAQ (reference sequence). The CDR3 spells CASSLAGRASSHEQYF. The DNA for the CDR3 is TGTGCCAGCAGCTTAGCCGGGAGGGCCTCATCTCACGAGCAGTACTTC.

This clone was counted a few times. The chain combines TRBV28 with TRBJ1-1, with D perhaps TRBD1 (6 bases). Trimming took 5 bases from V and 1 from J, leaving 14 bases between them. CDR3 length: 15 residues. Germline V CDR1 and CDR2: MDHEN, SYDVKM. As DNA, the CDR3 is TGTGCCAGCAGTGCCGGGGGGGCCCGGAACACTGAAGCTTTCTTT. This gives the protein CASSAGGARNTEAFF.

The CDR3, as DNA: TGTGCCAGCAGCTTAGGGGGGGGATCCGGCGAGCAGTACTTC. The encoded protein is CASSLGGGSGEQYF. The chain recombines TRBV13 with TRBJ2-7; possible D gene TRBD2, 6 bases. The V gene's germline CDR1 is PRHDT and CDR2 FYEKMQ (reference sequence). CDR3 length: 14 amino acids. Trimming took 0 bases from V and 6 from J, leaving 12 bases between them.

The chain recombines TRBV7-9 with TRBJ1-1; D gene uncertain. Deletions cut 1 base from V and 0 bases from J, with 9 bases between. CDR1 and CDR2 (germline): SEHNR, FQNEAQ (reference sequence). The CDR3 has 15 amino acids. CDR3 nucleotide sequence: TGTGCCAGCAGCTTAGGCAGTGTGATGAACACTGAAGCTTTCTTT. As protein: CASSLGSVMNTEAFF.

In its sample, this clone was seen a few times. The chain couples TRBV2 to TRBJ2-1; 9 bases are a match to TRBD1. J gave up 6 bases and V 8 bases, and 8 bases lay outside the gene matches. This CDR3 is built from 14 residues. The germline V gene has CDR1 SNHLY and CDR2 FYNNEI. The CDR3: CASPGTGRINEQFF. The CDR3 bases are TGTGCCAGCCCCGGGACAGGGAGGATCAATGAGCAGTTCTTC.

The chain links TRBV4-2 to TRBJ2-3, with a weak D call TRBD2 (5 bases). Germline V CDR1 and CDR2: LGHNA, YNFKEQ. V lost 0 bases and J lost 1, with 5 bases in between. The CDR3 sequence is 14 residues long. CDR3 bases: TGTGCCAGCAGCCAAGATAGCGGCACAGATACGCAGTATTTT. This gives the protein CASSQDSGTDTQYF.

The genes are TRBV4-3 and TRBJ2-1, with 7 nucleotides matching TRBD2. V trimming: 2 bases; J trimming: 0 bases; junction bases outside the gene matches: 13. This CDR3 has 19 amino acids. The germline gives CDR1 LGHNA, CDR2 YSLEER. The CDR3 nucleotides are TGCGCCAGCAGCCAAAATTGGGGATCCGGCGGGAGCTCCTACAATGAGCAGTTCTTC. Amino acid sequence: CASSQNWGSGGSSYNEQFF.

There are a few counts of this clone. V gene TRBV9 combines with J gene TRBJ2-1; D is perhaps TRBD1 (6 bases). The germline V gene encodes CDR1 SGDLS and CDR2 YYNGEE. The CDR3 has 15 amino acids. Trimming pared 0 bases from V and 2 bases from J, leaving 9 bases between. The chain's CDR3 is CASSVGGQAYNEQFF. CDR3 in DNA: TGTGCCAGCAGCGTAGGGGGACAAGCCTACAATGAGCAGTTCTTC.

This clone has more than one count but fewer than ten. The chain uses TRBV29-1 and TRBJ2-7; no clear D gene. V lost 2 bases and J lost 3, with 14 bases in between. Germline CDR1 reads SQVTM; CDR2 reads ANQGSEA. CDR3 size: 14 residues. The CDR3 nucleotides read TGCAGCGTTGAACGTTTTAGTTCGGGCTACGAGCAGTACTTC. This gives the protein CSVERFSSGYEQYF.

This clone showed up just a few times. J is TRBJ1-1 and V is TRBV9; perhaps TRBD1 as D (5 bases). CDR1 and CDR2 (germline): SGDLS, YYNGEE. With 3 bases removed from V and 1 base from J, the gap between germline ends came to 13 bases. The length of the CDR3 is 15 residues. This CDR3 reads CASSAEPQENTEAFF. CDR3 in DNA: TGTGCCAGCAGCGCCGAGCCACAGGAGAACACTGAAGCTTTCTTT.

The CDR3 loop reads CSVVSGNEKLFF. The CDR3 DNA sequence: TGCAGCGTCGTATCAGGCAATGAAAAACTGTTTTTT. The chain carries TRBV29-1 and TRBJ1-4; D is uncertain. The CDR3 spans 12 residues. Germline V gives CDR1 SQVTM, CDR2 ANQGSEA. V lost 6 bases and J lost 5, with 10 bases in between.

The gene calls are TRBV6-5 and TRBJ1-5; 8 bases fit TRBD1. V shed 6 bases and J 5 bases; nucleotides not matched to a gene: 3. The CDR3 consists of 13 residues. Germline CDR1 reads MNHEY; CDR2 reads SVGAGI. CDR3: CASRGQGYQPQHF. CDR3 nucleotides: TGTGCCAGCAGAGGACAGGGATATCAGCCCCAGCATTTT.

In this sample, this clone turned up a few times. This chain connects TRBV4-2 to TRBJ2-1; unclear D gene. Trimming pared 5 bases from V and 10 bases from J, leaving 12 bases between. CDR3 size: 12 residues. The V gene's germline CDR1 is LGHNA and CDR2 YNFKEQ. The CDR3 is CASSLRREEQFF. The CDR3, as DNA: TGTGCCAGCAGCTTGCGTCGTGAAGAGCAGTTCTTC.

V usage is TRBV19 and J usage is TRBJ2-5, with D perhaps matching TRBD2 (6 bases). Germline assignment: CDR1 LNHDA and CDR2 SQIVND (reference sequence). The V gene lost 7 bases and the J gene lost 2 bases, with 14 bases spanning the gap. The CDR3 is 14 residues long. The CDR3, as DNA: TGTGCCAGTACCCCCCGGGGGACGCAAGAGACCCAGTACTTC. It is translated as CASTPRGTQETQYF.

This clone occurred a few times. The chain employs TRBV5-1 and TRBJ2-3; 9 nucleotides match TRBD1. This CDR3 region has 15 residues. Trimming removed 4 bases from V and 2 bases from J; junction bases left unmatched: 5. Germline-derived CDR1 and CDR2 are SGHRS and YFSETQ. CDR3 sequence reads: CASSNRDRATDTQYF. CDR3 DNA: TGCGCCAGCAGCAACAGGGACAGGGCCACAGATACGCAGTATTTT.

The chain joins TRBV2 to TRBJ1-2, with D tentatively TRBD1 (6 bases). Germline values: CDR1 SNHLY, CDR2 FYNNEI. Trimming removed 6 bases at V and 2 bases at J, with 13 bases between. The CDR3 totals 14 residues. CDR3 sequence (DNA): TGTGCCAGCAGCCTGGGGACAAGGAACTATGGCTACACCTTC. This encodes CASSLGTRNYGYTF.

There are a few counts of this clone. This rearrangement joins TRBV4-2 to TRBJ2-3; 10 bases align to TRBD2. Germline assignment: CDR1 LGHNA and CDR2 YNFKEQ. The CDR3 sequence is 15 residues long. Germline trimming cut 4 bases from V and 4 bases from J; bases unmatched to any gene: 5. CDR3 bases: TGTGCCAGCAGCCCTCTAGCGGGAGATTCAGATACGCAGTATTTT. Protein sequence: CASSPLAGDSDTQYF.

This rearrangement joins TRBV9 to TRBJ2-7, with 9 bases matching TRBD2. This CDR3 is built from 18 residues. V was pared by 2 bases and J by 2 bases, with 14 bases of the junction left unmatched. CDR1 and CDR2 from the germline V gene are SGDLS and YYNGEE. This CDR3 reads CASSVGSDSGSVTYEQYF. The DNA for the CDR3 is TGTGCCAGCAGCGTGGGGAGTGATAGCGGGAGCGTTACCTACGAGCAGTACTTC.

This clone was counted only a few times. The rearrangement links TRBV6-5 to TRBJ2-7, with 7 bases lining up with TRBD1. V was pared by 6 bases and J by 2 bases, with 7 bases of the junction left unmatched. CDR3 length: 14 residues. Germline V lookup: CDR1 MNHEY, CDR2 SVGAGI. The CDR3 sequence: CASRISGQAYEQYF. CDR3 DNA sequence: TGTGCCAGCAGGATCAGTGGACAGGCCTACGAGCAGTACTTC.

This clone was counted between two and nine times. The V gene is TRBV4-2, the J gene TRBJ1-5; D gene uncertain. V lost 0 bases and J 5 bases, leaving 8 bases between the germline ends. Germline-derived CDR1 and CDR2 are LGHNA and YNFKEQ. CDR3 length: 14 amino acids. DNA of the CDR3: TGTGCCAGCAGCCAAGATTCAGGATATCAGCCCCAGCATTTT. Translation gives CASSQDSGYQPQHF.

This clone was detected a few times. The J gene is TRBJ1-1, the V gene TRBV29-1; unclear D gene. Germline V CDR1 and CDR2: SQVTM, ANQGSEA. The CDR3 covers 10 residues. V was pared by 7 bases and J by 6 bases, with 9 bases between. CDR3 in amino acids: CSAGAPEAFF. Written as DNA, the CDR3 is TGCAGCGCCGGAGCACCTGAAGCTTTCTTT.